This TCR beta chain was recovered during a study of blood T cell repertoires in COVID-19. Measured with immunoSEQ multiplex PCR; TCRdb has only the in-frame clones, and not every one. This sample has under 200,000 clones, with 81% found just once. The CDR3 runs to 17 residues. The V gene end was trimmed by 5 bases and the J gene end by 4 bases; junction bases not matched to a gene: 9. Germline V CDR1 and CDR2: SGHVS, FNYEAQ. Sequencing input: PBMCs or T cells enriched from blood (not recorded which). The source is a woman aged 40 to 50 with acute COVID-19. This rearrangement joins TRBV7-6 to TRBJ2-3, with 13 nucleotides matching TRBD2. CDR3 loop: CASSRTSGRGTADTQYF. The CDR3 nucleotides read TGTGCCAGCAGCCGGACTAGCGGGAGAGGGACAGCAGATACGCAGTATTTT.